A few counts support the clone carrying this TCR beta chain. These data originate in a study of blood T cell repertoires in COVID-19. On the study more broadly: Specimens from acute and convalescent COVID-19 originated in the United States, Italy and Spain. PBMCs, B-cell-depleted T cells, or T cells were the source of the cDNA or gDNA that made up the material.

How the authors handled the data: Nucleated cell counts were estimated from reference gene primer amplification. Method: immunoSEQ multiplex PCR; TCRdb's copy keeps in-frame clones and lacks some. D and trimming were read from the DNA, whereas the V and J calls and clone size are those reported in that table. The sample records 130,000 to 150,000 clones, less than 90% being singletons. The germline CDR1 and CDR2 sequences are SGHTA and FQGNSA. The CDR3 covers 15 residues. V was trimmed by 4 bases and J by 6 bases, leaving 16 bases between them. Material: peripheral blood. The V call is TRBV7-2, the J call TRBJ1-5; D is unclear. This clonotype was sampled from a human donor in a cohort sampled during active COVID-19. The CDR3 DNA sequence: TGTGCCAGCAGCTGGACTGGGGATGGCGGTCAGCCCCAGCATTTT. Translated: CASSWTGDGGQPQHF.